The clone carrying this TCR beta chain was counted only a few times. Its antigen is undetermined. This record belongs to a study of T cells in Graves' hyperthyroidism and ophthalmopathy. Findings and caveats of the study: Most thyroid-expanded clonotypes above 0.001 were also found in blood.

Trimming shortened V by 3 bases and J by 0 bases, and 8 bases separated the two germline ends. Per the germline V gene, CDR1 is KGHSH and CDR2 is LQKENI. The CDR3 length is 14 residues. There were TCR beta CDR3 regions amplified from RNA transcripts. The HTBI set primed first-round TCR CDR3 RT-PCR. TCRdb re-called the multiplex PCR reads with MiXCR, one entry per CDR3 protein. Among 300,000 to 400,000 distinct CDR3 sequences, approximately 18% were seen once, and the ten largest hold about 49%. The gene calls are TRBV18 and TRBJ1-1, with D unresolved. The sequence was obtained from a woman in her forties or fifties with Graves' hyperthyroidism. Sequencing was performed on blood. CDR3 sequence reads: CASSPPDMNTEAFF. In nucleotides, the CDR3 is TGTGCCAGCTCACCCCCGGATATGAACACTGAAGCTTTCTTT.